Given below is one T cell receptor beta chain in context. Its antigen is not identified. Trimming at V came to 1 base and at J to 2 bases, leaving 4 bases not matched to a gene. Germline V gene sequence: CDR1 SGHRS, CDR2 YFSETQ. The CDR3 contains 15 residues. The entry originates in a study of graft-versus-host responses after intestinal transplantation. Study-level background: Transplant types were multivisceral, liver-intestinal, or isolated intestinal. Recipients uniformly received anti-thymocyte globulin induction, followed by tacrolimus and steroids for three to four years. Study observations and caveats: Where graft-donor T cell macrochimerism was present, patients had high graft-versus-host to host-versus-graft clonal ratios in allografts. Recipient-marrow GvH clones were detected, some having first appeared in ileum or blood.

The repertoire was sequenced with immunoSEQ multiplex PCR; TCRdb's copy has only in-frame clones and lacks some. The sample holds about 81,000 clones, about 88% seen once. The chain has TRBV5-1 and TRBJ2-7; the match to TRBD2 covers 9 bases. The TCR originated in a human donor who received an intestinal transplant. Sequencing was performed on unstimulated CD4+ T cells sorted from spleen or lymph node cells, taken before intestinal transplant. CDR3 DNA sequence: TGCGCCAGCAGCTTGACTAGCGGGTCCACCTACGAGCAGTACTTC. This sequence encodes CASSLTSGSTYEQYF. The full variable domain, its missing parts supplied by reference TRBV5-1 and TRBJ2-7, is KAGVTQTPRYLIKTRGQQVTLSCSPISGHRSVSWYQQTPGQGLQFLFEYFSETQRNKGNFPGRFSGRQFSNSRSEMNVSTLELGDSALYLCASSLTSGSTYEQYFGPGTRLTVT.